One and the same sample provided the 17 T cell receptor beta chains below, sequenced in a study of response to subunit inactivated influenza vaccine. MiXCR, run by TCRdb on the RT-PCR reads, gives a single entry per CDR3 protein. This repertoire shows roughly 570,000 distinct CDR3 sequences, roughly 15% found once; its top ten account for roughly 10%. The sequencing used PBMCs from blood, collected less than 13 days after vaccination. All receptors derive from a man aged 45-65 years who received an inactivated influenza vaccine.

The chain links TRBV29-1 to TRBJ2-1; 9 positions agree with TRBD1. Germline CDR1 reads SQVTM; CDR2 reads ANQGSEA. V shed 1 base and J 3 bases; nucleotides not matched to a gene: 7. The CDR3 loop spans 16 amino acids. The CDR3 reads CSVEGGSGQGYNEQFF. The CDR3 region has the DNA TGCAGCGTTGAAGGGGGATCGGGACAGGGCTACAATGAGCAGTTCTTC.

In its sample, this clonotype was seen many times. This chain links TRBV5-5 with TRBJ2-1; no definite D call. The germline V gene encodes CDR1 SGHKS and CDR2 YYEKEE (reference sequence). The germline V and J ends were trimmed by 6 bases and 12 bases, with 19 bases remaining between them. This CDR3 comprises 13 residues. The CDR3 nucleotides read TGTGCCAGCACCATCCCCACGACGGAAGGGCAGTTCTTC. Translated, it gives CASTIPTTEGQFF.

The V and J genes are TRBV14 and TRBJ2-7; the D gene is possibly TRBD2 (5 bases). The germline V and J ends were trimmed by 6 bases and 5 bases, with 14 bases remaining between them. Germline-derived CDR1 and CDR2 are SGHDN and FVKESK. The CDR3 runs 13 residues. CDR3 bases: TGTGCCAGCAGACCCTCACTAGGACACGAGCAGTACTTC. Translated: CASRPSLGHEQYF.

The rearrangement links TRBV10-3 to TRBJ1-2; TRBD1 matches 8 bases. The CDR3 covers 13 residues. Germline V gene lookup returns CDR1 ENHRY and CDR2 SYGVKD. J was trimmed by 4 bases and V by 10 bases; bases with no gene match: 8. For the CDR3, the DNA is TGTGCCAACTCCCGGGACAGGACCTATGGCTACACCTTC. This sequence encodes CANSRDRTYGYTF.

This clonotype was counted a few times. The chain uses TRBV4-3 and TRBJ2-3, with 7 nucleotides matching TRBD2. The J segment lost 3 bases and the V segment lost 0 bases, leaving 15 bases of the junction unmatched. This CDR3 has 19 residues. Germline CDR1 LGHNA, CDR2 YSLEER. The CDR3 sequence: CASSQDLTKLARGTDTQYF. The CDR3 DNA reads TGCGCCAGCAGCCAAGACCTCACCAAACTAGCGCGAGGGACAGATACGCAGTATTTT.

V gene TRBV10-3 combines with J gene TRBJ1-3, with a weak D call TRBD1 (5 bases). The CDR3 extends over 16 amino acids. Trimming stripped 3 bases from V and 4 bases from J, with 16 bases between. The germline V gene encodes CDR1 ENHRY and CDR2 SYGVKD. This CDR3 reads CAISDPVVRGGNTIYF. CDR3 DNA sequence: TGTGCCATCAGTGACCCCGTAGTGAGGGGAGGAAACACCATATATTTT.

In its sample, this clonotype was seen a few times. The V call is TRBV2, the J call TRBJ2-7; D may be TRBD1 or TRBD2 (5 bases each). V lost 5 bases, J lost 3 bases, and 14 bases lay in between. Looked up from germline, CDR1 is SNHLY and CDR2 is FYNNEI. This CDR3 region has 14 residues. CDR3 bases: TGTGCCAGCAGTTCCCATGGGGGTTTCTACGAGCAGTACTTC. Translation gives CASSSHGGFYEQYF.

The rearrangement uses TRBV29-1 and TRBJ2-5; the D gene is possibly TRBD1 (6 bases). V was shortened by 6 bases and J by 3 bases, with 14 bases between the two germline ends. Germline V gives CDR1 SQVTM, CDR2 ANQGSEA. The length of the CDR3 is 13 residues. Written as DNA, the CDR3 is TGCAGCGTCGCCCAAAACAGGGAAGAGACCCAGTACTTC. Its protein is CSVAQNREETQYF.

This clonotype was seen a few times. The genes are TRBV2 and TRBJ2-7; TRBD2 aligns across 8 bases. V shed 6 bases, J shed 3 bases, and the junction held 7 bases outside the gene matches. The CDR3 is made up of 14 amino acids. Germline-derived CDR1 and CDR2 are SNHLY and FYNNEI. The CDR3 DNA is TGTGCCAGCAGAGATAGCGGGACTATCTACGAGCAGTACTTC. Translation: CASRDSGTIYEQYF.

The V call is TRBV20-1, the J call TRBJ1-4; D perhaps matches TRBD1 (5 bases). V was clipped by 0 bases and J by 3 bases, with 11 bases between them. Germline V gene lookup returns CDR1 DFQATT and CDR2 SNEGSKA (reference sequence). The CDR3 consists of 15 residues. CDR3: CSARDEGAPNEKLFF. For the CDR3, the DNA is TGCAGTGCTAGAGATGAAGGGGCCCCTAATGAAAAACTGTTTTTT.

The V and J genes are TRBV18 and TRBJ2-3; D not certain. Looked up from germline, CDR1 is KGHSH and CDR2 is LQKENI. V was trimmed by 3 bases and J by 3 bases, leaving 10 bases between them. The CDR3 has 14 amino acids. The CDR3, as DNA: TGTGCCAGCTCACCGACGGCAGGAACAGATACGCAGTATTTT. It yields the protein CASSPTAGTDTQYF.

This clonotype was found a few times. The junction shows a germline mismatch at one end, possibly a read error. The chain recombines TRBV18 with TRBJ1-1; D might be TRBD1 (6 bases). This CDR3 contains 12 residues. Germline loops: CDR1 KGHSH, CDR2 LQKENI. The CDR3 reads CASSPQGPEAFF. For the CDR3, the DNA is TGTGCCAGCTCGCCACAGGGACCTGAAGCTTTCTTT.

This chain uses TRBV6-1 with TRBJ2-3, with TRBD2 matching 7 bases. Germline CDR1 MNHNS, CDR2 SASEGT. The CDR3 is 14 residues long. The junction had 8 bases not matched to a gene; V was cut back by 5 bases and J by 6 bases. CDR3: CASSPYAGEDTQYF. The CDR3, as DNA: TGTGCCAGCAGTCCCTATGCGGGGGAGGATACGCAGTATTTT.

The rearrangement joins TRBV15 to TRBJ2-3; the D gene is possibly TRBD1 (5 bases). Per germline, CDR1 LNHNV and CDR2 YYDKDF (reference sequence). V was shortened by 5 bases and J by 0 bases, with 12 bases between the two germline ends. This CDR3 is built from 15 residues. The CDR3: CATSAGPLSTDTQYF. The CDR3 DNA sequence: TGTGCCACCAGCGCAGGGCCCCTTAGCACAGATACGCAGTATTTT. Full variable domain (rest looked up from reference TRBV15 and TRBJ2-3): DAMVIQNPRYQVTQFGKPVTLSCSQTLNHNVMYWYQQKSSQAPKLLFHYYDKDFNNEADTPDNFQSRRPNTSFCFLDIRSPGLGDTAMYLCATSAGPLSTDTQYFGPGTRLTVL.

This clonotype was counted ten times or more. The chain couples TRBV7-8 to TRBJ1-1; no clear D gene. The CDR3 runs 14 residues. V was pared by 1 base and J by 2 bases, with 8 bases between. The germline CDR1 and CDR2 sequences are SGHVS and FQNEAQ. CDR3 nucleotides: TGTGCCAGCAGCTTAGACAGAGCAAACACTGAAGCTTTCTTT. Translation gives CASSLDRANTEAFF.

The chain employs TRBV10-3 and TRBJ1-1; D is uncertain. V was trimmed by 6 bases and J by 4 bases, leaving 12 bases between them. The length of the CDR3 is 13 residues. CDR1 ENHRY and CDR2 SYGVKD come from the germline V gene. As DNA, the CDR3 is TGTGCCATCAGGACGGCTGTTGGCACTGAAGCTTTCTTT. It is translated as CAIRTAVGTEAFF.

There are a few counts of this clonotype. The J gene is TRBJ1-2, the V gene TRBV4-2; D is unclear. V was cut by 3 bases and J by 4 bases, with 18 bases left in between. The germline V gene has CDR1 LGHNA and CDR2 YNFKEQ. CDR3 size: 16 residues. CDR3 DNA sequence: TGTGCCAGCAGCCATGGTATCGGCCAGGCCCGCTATGGCTACACCTTC. Translating it yields CASSHGIGQARYGYTF.